This T cell receptor beta chain was documented in a study of PD-L1 blockade in urothelial cancer. Study-level information: Investigators checked blood 3 weeks (second dose) and 6 weeks after treatment start.

This CDR3 is 15 amino acids long. The trim removed 6 bases at V and 3 bases at J, leaving 9 bases unmatched. CDR1 is SEHNR, CDR2 FQNEAQ, per germline (reference sequence). As to this clone: The antigen remains undetermined.

Time point meaning: pretreatment peripheral blood. Patient disease was locally advanced or metastatic urothelial carcinoma. Each patient gave between 1 and 8 samples, pretreatment and on-treatment. Here immunoSEQ multiplex PCR was the method, and the copy in TCRdb shows in-frame clones only, minus some. The repertoire holds roughly 77,000 clones, with 84% as singletons. General study results and limits: Better survival was forecast by a pretreatment blood TCR clonality below the median.

The starting material was PBMCs, obtained around atezolizumab (anti-PD-L1) treatment. The sequence was collected from a woman in her 70s with urothelial cancer. The rearrangement links TRBV7-9 to TRBJ2-3; 7 nucleotides agree with TRBD2. CDR3 DNA: TGTGCCAGCAGATCCGGGACTACACCTACAGATACGCAGTATTTT. This codes for CASRSGTTPTDTQYF.